The TCR beta chain under discussion was sequenced for a study of Ad26.COV2.S vaccination and SARS-CoV-2 variants. Study-level findings and limits: Similar non-spike TCR breadth was observed in recipients of vaccine and of placebo.

The germline CDR1 and CDR2 sequences are SGHTA and FQGNSA. This CDR3 comprises 15 residues. Trimming removed 6 bases from V and 5 bases from J, with 17 bases in between. A note on this clone: Antigen unknown.

The treatment here: roughly 20 received Ad26.COV2.S at low or high dose, single or two shots; a few received placebo; per-sample allocation not given. Repertoires come from day 63 after the first vaccine or placebo injection. A Boston adult aged 18-55 years was the donor. TCRdb keeps only in-frame clones here, not all; method: immunoSEQ multiplex PCR. This sample has about 280,000 clones; about 89% occur once, and the top ten carry less than 3.5%. This chain links TRBV7-2 with TRBJ2-1, with D possibly TRBD2 on 7 matching bases. The TCR comes from a person aged 18 to 65 who received the Ad26.COV2.S COVID-19 vaccine or a placebo. Material: peripheral blood, obtained in a trial of Ad26.COV2.S vaccine versus placebo. CDR3 sequence reads: CASSLIRGANNEQFF. In nucleotides, the CDR3 is TGTGCCAGCAGTTTAATCCGGGGGGCAAACAATGAGCAGTTCTTC.